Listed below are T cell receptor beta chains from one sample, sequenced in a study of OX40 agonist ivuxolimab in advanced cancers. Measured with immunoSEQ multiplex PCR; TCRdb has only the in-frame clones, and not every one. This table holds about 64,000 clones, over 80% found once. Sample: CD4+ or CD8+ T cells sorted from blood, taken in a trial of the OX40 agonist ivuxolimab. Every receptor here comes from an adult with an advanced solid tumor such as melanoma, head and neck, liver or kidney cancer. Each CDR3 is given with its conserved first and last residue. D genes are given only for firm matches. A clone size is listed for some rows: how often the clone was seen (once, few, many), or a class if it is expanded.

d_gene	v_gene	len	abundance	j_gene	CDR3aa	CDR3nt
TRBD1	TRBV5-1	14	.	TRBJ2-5	CASSFGQAQETQYF	TGCGCCAGCAGCTTTGGACAGGCCCAAGAGACCCAGTACTTC
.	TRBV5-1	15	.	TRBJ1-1	CASSLVPGKEAEAFF	TGCGCCAGCAGCTTGGTGCCAGGGAAGGAGGCCGAAGCTTTCTTT
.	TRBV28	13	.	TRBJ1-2	CASRRDTNYGYTF	TGTGCCAGCAGGCGGGACACTAACTATGGCTACACCTTC
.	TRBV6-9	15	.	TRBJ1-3	CASSYDLGSGNTIYF	TGTGCCAGCAGTTATGATCTGGGGAGCGGAAACACCATATATTTT
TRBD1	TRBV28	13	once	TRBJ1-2	CASTIQGAKGYTF	TGTGCCAGCACCATACAGGGGGCGAAAGGCTACACCTTC
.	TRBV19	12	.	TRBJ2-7	CASSIGTLEQYF	TGTGCCAGTAGTATAGGGACGCTGGAGCAGTACTTC
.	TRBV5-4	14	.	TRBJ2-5	CASSYRAGLETQYF	TGTGCCAGCAGCTACCGGGCAGGGCTAGAGACCCAGTACTTC
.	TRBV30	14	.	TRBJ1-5	CAWSPGTFNQPQHF	TGTGCCTGGAGTCCGGGAACCTTCAATCAGCCCCAGCATTTT
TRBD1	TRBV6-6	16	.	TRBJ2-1	CASTSTGTAATYEQFF	TGTGCCAGCACCAGTACCGGGACAGCCGCGACATATGAGCAGTTCTTC
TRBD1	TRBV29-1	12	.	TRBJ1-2	CSVGTGVYGYTF	TGCAGCGTGGGGACAGGGGTCTATGGCTACACCTTC
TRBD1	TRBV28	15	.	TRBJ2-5	CASSPTRTGDETQYF	TGTGCCAGCAGCCCAACGAGGACAGGGGATGAGACCCAGTACTTC
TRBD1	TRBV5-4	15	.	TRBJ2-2	CASSLQGVNTGELFF	TGTGCCAGCAGCTTGCAGGGGGTAAACACCGGGGAGCTGTTTTTT
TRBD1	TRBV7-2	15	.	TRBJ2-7	CASSPVGTGRYEQYF	TGTGCCAGCAGCCCAGTAGGGACAGGGAGATACGAGCAGTACTTC
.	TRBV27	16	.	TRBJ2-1	CASSPRPLLPYNEQFF	TGTGCCAGCAGTCCTCGACCTCTCCTACCTTACAATGAGCAGTTCTTC
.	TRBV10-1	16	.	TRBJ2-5	CASLGVNGIFQETQYF	TGCGCCAGCCTAGGGGTTAATGGAATATTTCAAGAGACCCAGTACTTC